Following are 30 T cell receptor beta chains from one sample sequenced in a study of siplizumab effects on memory and regulatory T cells. The table came from immunoSEQ multiplex PCR; TCRdb's copy has only in-frame clones and leaves some out. The table has around 45,000 clones, over 75% seen once. The source material was naive CD8+ T cells sorted from blood. These receptors were obtained from a human donor in good health.

The V call is TRBV27, the J call TRBJ2-4; D is possibly TRBD1 (6 bases). Germline V gives CDR1 MNHEY, CDR2 SMNVEV (reference sequence). The CDR3 covers 12 residues. The V gene lost 5 bases and the J gene lost 9 bases, with 11 bases spanning the gap. The CDR3 reads CASSPGTSIQYF. The DNA of the CDR3 is TGTGCCAGCAGTCCCGGGACAAGCATTCAGTACTTC.

V usage is TRBV7-9 and J usage is TRBJ2-2; D remains unclear. The ends were cut back, 5 bases at V and 3 bases at J, with 7 bases in the middle. Germline loops: CDR1 SEHNR, CDR2 FQNEAQ (reference sequence). CDR3 length: 13 residues. The CDR3 is CASSNDYTGELFF. CDR3 DNA: TGTGCCAGCAGCAATGACTACACCGGGGAGCTGTTTTTT.

The rearrangement uses TRBV27 and TRBJ1-1; TRBD1 aligns across 7 bases. With V trimmed by 4 bases and J by 1 base, 6 bases remained unmatched. The CDR3 is 15 amino acids. Per the germline V gene, CDR1 is MNHEY and CDR2 is SMNVEV (reference sequence). CDR3: CASSSWTGTNTEAFF. The CDR3 DNA is TGTGCCAGCAGTTCCTGGACAGGTACGAACACTGAAGCTTTCTTT.

This clone occurred a few times. CDR3 DNA: TGCGCCAGCAGTGAGTCGGGGCTTTACGAGCAGTACTTC. Translated, it gives CASSESGLYEQYF. The chain couples TRBV10-2 to TRBJ2-7; D might be TRBD1 (5 bases). Germline CDR1 is WSHSY and CDR2 is SAAADI. The CDR3 covers 13 residues. Trimming stripped 0 bases from V and 4 bases from J, with 7 bases between.

This chain joins TRBV7-6 and TRBJ1-2; 7 positions agree with TRBD1. Losses at the gene ends were 5 bases for V and 5 bases for J; bases not matched to a gene: 11. The CDR3 is 15 residues long. Germline V gene sequence: CDR1 SGHVS, CDR2 FNYEAQ. CDR3 nucleotide sequence: TGTGCCAGCAGCCCGAGACAGGGTACCATTTATGGCTACACCTTC. It is translated as CASSPRQGTIYGYTF.

The genes are TRBV9 and TRBJ2-7; D is uncertain. Trimming shortened V by 0 bases and J by 7 bases, and 14 bases separated the two germline ends. Germline CDR1 is SGDLS and CDR2 is YYNGEE. This CDR3 has 14 residues. DNA of the CDR3: TGTGCCAGCAGCGTAGCGGCCGCGTTTAAAGAGCAGTACTTC. Translating gives CASSVAAAFKEQYF.

V and J are TRBV5-5 and TRBJ1-1; D is ambiguous. Deletions cut 0 bases from V and 5 bases from J, with 8 bases between. Germline assignment: CDR1 SGHKS and CDR2 YYEKEE (reference sequence). The CDR3 covers 13 residues. The CDR3 loop reads CASSLGGMTEAFF. DNA of the CDR3: TGTGCCAGCAGCTTGGGTGGGATGACTGAAGCTTTCTTT.

The J gene is TRBJ1-2, the V gene TRBV30; the D gene is possibly TRBD1 (5 bases). In germline, CDR1 is GTSNPN, CDR2 SVGIG (reference sequence). V was clipped by 3 bases and J by 4 bases, with 12 bases between them. The CDR3 runs to 13 residues. The chain's CDR3 is CAWSSGTLYGYTF. The CDR3 nucleotides are TGTGCCTGGAGCTCCGGGACCCTCTATGGCTACACCTTC. The whole variable domain, remainder taken from reference TRBV30 and TRBJ1-2, is SQTIHQWPATLVQPVGSPLSLECTVEGTSNPNLYWYRQAAGRGLQLLFYSVGIGQISSEVPQNLSASRPQDRQFILSSKKLLLSDSGFYLCAWSSGTLYGYTFGSGTRLTVV.

The rearrangement uses TRBV7-9 and TRBJ2-2; D is tentatively TRBD1 or TRBD2 (5 bases each). Germline CDR1 is SEHNR and CDR2 is FQNEAQ (reference sequence). The CDR3 has 17 amino acids. V lost 3 bases and J lost 2, with 16 bases in between. The CDR3, as DNA: TGTGCCAGCAGCTTGGGGACGGAGAAGATTAACACCGGGGAGCTGTTTTTT. Its protein is CASSLGTEKINTGELFF.

DNA for the CDR3: TGTGCCAGCAGTTTGACAGGGGGACGTAACGAGCAGTACTTC. This codes for CASSLTGGRNEQYF. The chain recombines TRBV7-9 with TRBJ2-7, with 9 bases aligning to TRBD1. V shed 6 bases and J 5 bases; nucleotides not matched to a gene: 8. Looked up from germline, CDR1 is SEHNR and CDR2 is FQNEAQ (reference sequence). The CDR3 loop spans 14 amino acids.

V usage is TRBV9 and J usage is TRBJ1-1; tentatively, D is TRBD1 (5 bases). V lost 4 bases to trimming and J lost 1 base, with 8 bases between them. This CDR3 region has 13 residues. Germline-derived CDR1 and CDR2 are SGDLS and YYNGEE. The CDR3 DNA follows: TGTGCCAGCAGCCCGACAGCGAACACTGAAGCTTTCTTT. It is translated as CASSPTANTEAFF. The entire variable domain, with the rest obtained from reference TRBV9 and TRBJ1-1, is as follows: DSGVTQTPKHLITATGQRVTLRCSPRSGDLSVYWYQQSLDQGLQFLIQYYNGEERAKGNILERFSAQQFPDLHSELNLSSLELGDSALYFCASSPTANTEAFFGQGTRLTVV.

The rearrangement uses TRBV6-4 and TRBJ1-6; D unresolved. This CDR3 has 14 amino acids. Trimming removed 3 bases from V and 7 bases from J, with 10 bases in between. Germline CDR1 reads MRHNA; CDR2 reads SNTAGT. The CDR3 spells CASSEADGNSPLHF. The CDR3 DNA is TGTGCCAGCAGTGAAGCGGACGGGAATTCACCCCTCCACTTT.

This sequence joins TRBV2 and TRBJ2-7, with no clear D. The germline V gene encodes CDR1 SNHLY and CDR2 FYNNEI. The CDR3 contains 11 residues. V shed 1 base and J shed 3 bases, with 1 base lying between them. The CDR3 is CASSEVYEQYF. Written as DNA, the CDR3 is TGTGCCAGCAGTGAAGTCTACGAGCAGTACTTC. Supplemented by reference TRBV2 and TRBJ2-7, the full variable domain reads EPEVTQTPSHQVTQMGQEVILRCVPISNHLYFYWYRQILGQKVEFLVSFYNNEISEKSEIFDDQFSVERPDGSNFTLKIRSTKLEDSAMYFCASSEVYEQYFGPGTRLTVT.

The chain links TRBV27 to TRBJ1-5; D is unclear. The germline CDR1 and CDR2 sequences are MNHEY and SMNVEV (reference sequence). The CDR3 sequence is 12 residues long. V dropped 3 bases and J dropped 3 bases, with 3 bases sitting between them. CDR3 coding DNA: TGTGCCAGCAGTTTCACCAATCAGCCCCAGCATTTT. This encodes CASSFTNQPQHF.

This sequence joins TRBV2 and TRBJ2-3; 8 nucleotides align to TRBD1. Germline CDR1 reads SNHLY; CDR2 reads FYNNEI. Trimming removed 5 bases from V and 2 bases from J; junction bases left unmatched: 6. CDR3 size: 15 residues. CDR3 loop: CASSQGAFDTDTQYF. For the CDR3, the DNA is TGTGCCAGCAGTCAGGGGGCGTTCGACACAGATACGCAGTATTTT.

The chain carries TRBV19 and TRBJ1-1; D gene uncertain. Trimming left V 5 bases short and J 0 bases short, with 10 bases between. This CDR3 is 14 amino acids long. Germline V lookup: CDR1 LNHDA, CDR2 SQIVND (reference sequence). The CDR3 bases are TGTGCCAGTAGTTTGGCAGCGGTGAACACTGAAGCTTTCTTT. As protein: CASSLAAVNTEAFF.

V and J are TRBV7-8 and TRBJ2-2; the match to TRBD1 covers 10 bases. V lost 3 bases and J lost 5; bases outside the gene matches: 6. Germline V lookup: CDR1 SGHVS, CDR2 FQNEAQ. There are 16 residues in the CDR3. CDR3 sequence: CASSLTGGWGTGELFF. CDR3 in DNA: TGTGCCAGCAGCTTGACAGGGGGCTGGGGGACCGGGGAGCTGTTTTTT.

This rearrangement joins TRBV7-8 to TRBJ1-4; TRBD1 matches 9 bases. Germline V gene data show CDR1 as SGHVS and CDR2 as FQNEAQ. The CDR3 sequence is 17 residues long. V was clipped by 3 bases and J by 3 bases; unmatched bases: 8. CDR3 coding DNA: TGTGCCAGCAGCTTTCGGGGACAGGGAGCAGCTAATGAAAAACTGTTTTTT. This translates into CASSFRGQGAANEKLFF.

V gene TRBV5-6 combines with J gene TRBJ2-1, with D unclear. Germline V lookup: CDR1 SGHDT, CDR2 YYEEEE. V dropped 4 bases and J dropped 7 bases, with 12 bases sitting between them. The CDR3 contains 13 residues. Here the CDR3 reads CASSLGKGNEQFF. CDR3 nucleotide sequence: TGTGCCAGCAGCCTAGGAAAAGGGAATGAGCAGTTCTTC. Supplemented by reference TRBV5-6 and TRBJ2-1, the full variable domain reads DAGVTQSPTHLIKTRGQQVTLRCSPKSGHDTVSWYQQALGQGPQFIFQYYEEEERQRGNFPDRFSGHQFPNYSSELNVNALLLGDSALYLCASSLGKGNEQFFGPGTRLTVL.

V is TRBV19 and J is TRBJ1-2, with 8 bases identical to TRBD1. Germline lookup yields CDR1 LNHDA and CDR2 SQIVND (reference sequence). The CDR3 extends over 16 amino acids. Germline trimming cut 6 bases from V and 2 bases from J; bases unmatched to any gene: 11. This CDR3 reads CASSVAGGDWNYGYTF. CDR3 in DNA: TGTGCCAGTAGCGTAGCAGGGGGCGATTGGAACTATGGCTACACCTTC.

The CDR3 nucleotides read TGTGCCAGCAGTCCCCCACTAGCGGGGGTCTACGAGCAGTACTTC. Translated, it gives CASSPPLAGVYEQYF. This rearrangement joins TRBV27 to TRBJ2-7, with 11 bases identical to TRBD2. The CDR3 has 15 amino acids. Unmatched junction bases numbered 6, after V lost 5 bases and J lost 3 bases. CDR1 and CDR2 from the germline V gene are MNHEY and SMNVEV (reference sequence).

This clone showed up just once. In DNA form, the CDR3 reads TGCGCCAGCAGCCAAGAGCCAGGGGGAGGGTATGGCTACACCTTC. Its protein product is CASSQEPGGGYGYTF. This chain joins TRBV4-1 and TRBJ1-2, with 7 bases fitting TRBD1. V lost 0 bases, J lost 5 bases, and 6 bases stayed unmatched. The CDR3 length is 15 residues. The germline V gene has CDR1 MGHRA and CDR2 YSYEKL.

The rearrangement uses TRBV2 and TRBJ2-2; D is unclear. V dropped 8 bases and J dropped 1 base, with 5 bases sitting between them. From germline, CDR1 is SNHLY and CDR2 FYNNEI. There are 12 residues in the CDR3. CDR3 region: CASWQNTGELFF. DNA for the CDR3: TGTGCCAGCTGGCAGAACACCGGGGAGCTGTTTTTT.

The genes are TRBV7-6 and TRBJ1-1; D remains unclear. This CDR3 is built from 14 residues. CDR1 is SGHVS, CDR2 FNYEAQ, per germline. V was clipped by 0 bases and J by 4 bases, with 9 bases between them. The DNA of the CDR3 is TGTGCCAGCAGCTTAGCGGAGGGCGGCACTGAAGCTTTCTTT. This gives the protein CASSLAEGGTEAFF.

The rearrangement links TRBV6-5 to TRBJ1-2; 7 bases align to TRBD1. Germline trimming cut 0 bases from V and 4 bases from J; bases unmatched to any gene: 8. Germline V gene lookup returns CDR1 MNHEY and CDR2 SVGAGI. The length of the CDR3 is 16 residues. The CDR3 region is CASSYSGDSSLYGYTF. The CDR3 DNA reads TGTGCCAGCAGTTACTCGGGGGACAGTTCCCTCTATGGCTACACCTTC.

The J gene is TRBJ1-1, the V gene TRBV11-2, with D unclear. Looked up from germline, CDR1 is SGHAT and CDR2 is FQNNGV. The CDR3 covers 15 residues. V lost 2 bases and J 0 bases, leaving 10 bases between the germline ends. This CDR3 reads CASSLFPRMNTEAFF. The CDR3 bases are TGTGCCAGCAGCTTATTTCCCAGAATGAACACTGAAGCTTTCTTT.

The rearrangement joins TRBV27 to TRBJ2-1, with 13 bases fitting TRBD2. The germline gives CDR1 MNHEY, CDR2 SMNVEV (reference sequence). This CDR3 comprises 16 residues. The trim removed 5 bases at V and 6 bases at J, leaving 7 bases unmatched. The CDR3 coding sequence is TGTGCCAGCAGTCTCTCCGGGACTAGCGGGGTCAATGAGCAGTTCTTC. Amino acid sequence: CASSLSGTSGVNEQFF.

V gene TRBV4-1 combines with J gene TRBJ2-7, with 8 positions matching TRBD1. The CDR3 sequence is 16 residues long. The trim removed 1 base at V and 4 bases at J, leaving 9 bases unmatched. Germline assignment: CDR1 MGHRA and CDR2 YSYEKL. The CDR3 loop reads CASSQVVTGDQYEQYF. The CDR3 DNA sequence: TGCGCCAGCAGCCAAGTGGTGACAGGGGACCAGTACGAGCAGTACTTC.

V usage is TRBV13 and J usage is TRBJ2-3, with 7 bases that match TRBD2. Germline values: CDR1 PRHDT, CDR2 FYEKMQ (reference sequence). The CDR3 is 15 residues long. Germline trimming cut 6 bases from V and 1 base from J; bases unmatched to any gene: 7. DNA of the CDR3: TGTGCCAGCAGTCTTAGCGGGCAGCGCACAGATACGCAGTATTTT. Residues: CASSLSGQRTDTQYF.

The chain links TRBV10-1 to TRBJ2-7; 10 nucleotides align to TRBD2. The CDR3 covers 16 residues. With V trimmed by 1 base and J by 2 bases, 5 bases remained unmatched. Germline CDR1 and CDR2: WNHNN and SYGVQD (reference sequence). The CDR3: CASSEYASGSPYEQYF. CDR3 bases: TGCGCCAGCAGTGAGTACGCTAGCGGGAGTCCCTACGAGCAGTACTTC.